The next 8 T cell receptor beta chains were all read from a single sample in a study of cytotoxic CD8 clonotypes in ibrutinib-treated CLL. TCRdb's copy holds only in-frame clones and misses some; the assay was immunoSEQ multiplex PCR. The sample gives approximately 320,000 clones, about 61% of which show up once; under 8% is in the top ten. The sample consisted of PBMCs, taken after 36 months of ibrutinib treatment. Receptors originate from a human donor with chronic lymphocytic leukemia.

This clone came up a few times. The rearrangement uses TRBV10-3 and TRBJ2-1, with D possibly being TRBD1 or TRBD2 (5 bases each). Germline-derived CDR1 and CDR2 are ENHRY and SYGVKD. Trimming removed 4 bases at V and 0 bases at J, with 13 bases between. The length of the CDR3 is 16 residues. CDR3 DNA sequence: TGTGCCATCAGTGGTTCGGGACGGAGCTCCTACAATGAGCAGTTCTTC. Translation gives CAISGSGRSSYNEQFF.

The chain uses TRBV11-2 and TRBJ1-1; D may be TRBD1 (5 bases). This CDR3 has 14 residues. With 3 bases removed from V and 11 bases from J, the gap between germline ends came to 19 bases. Germline CDR1 is SGHAT and CDR2 is FQNNGV. The CDR3, as DNA: TGTGCCAGCAGCTTCCCCCCGGGGCAAAGAACCGCTTTCTTT. It encodes CASSFPPGQRTAFF. The full variable domain, its missing parts supplied by reference TRBV11-2 and TRBJ1-1, is EAGVAQSPRYKIIEKRQSVAFWCNPISGHATLYWYQQILGQGPKLLIQFQNNGVVDDSQLPKDRFSAERLKGVDSTLKIQPAKLEDSAVYLCASSFPPGQRTAFFGQGTRLTVV.

This chain links TRBV4-1 with TRBJ1-1, with D uncertain. The CDR3 is made up of 14 amino acids. The germline V gene encodes CDR1 MGHRA and CDR2 YSYEKL. Trimming left V 1 base short and J 4 bases short, with 10 bases between. CDR3 nucleotides: TGCGCCAGCAGCCAAGGCCCGGGCCCCACTGAAGCTTTCTTT. It specifies CASSQGPGPTEAFF.

V usage is TRBV19 and J usage is TRBJ2-7; 7 bases are a match to TRBD2. Losses at the gene ends were 2 bases for V and 2 bases for J; bases not matched to a gene: 6. This CDR3 is built from 15 residues. CDR1 is LNHDA, CDR2 SQIVND, per germline (reference sequence). The CDR3: CASSIRGGGPYEQYF. DNA of the CDR3: TGTGCCAGTAGTATACGGGGCGGGGGACCCTACGAGCAGTACTTC. The full variable domain, in which reference TRBV19 and TRBJ2-7 provide the parts outside the CDR3, is DGGITQSPKYLFRKEGQNVTLSCEQNLNHDAMYWYRQDPGQGLRLIYYSQIVNDFQKGDIAEGYSVSREKKESFPLTVTSAQKNPTAFYLCASSIRGGGPYEQYFGPGTRLTVT.

This chain links TRBV5-1 with TRBJ2-3; D is ambiguous. V was clipped by 4 bases and J by 2 bases, with 5 bases between them. Germline values: CDR1 SGHRS, CDR2 YFSETQ. The CDR3 totals 12 residues. CDR3 region: CASSGDTDTQYF. CDR3 bases: TGCGCCAGCAGCGGAGACACAGATACGCAGTATTTT.

The chain uses TRBV7-8 and TRBJ2-2; the D is unclear. Germline V lookup: CDR1 SGHVS, CDR2 FQNEAQ. This CDR3 comprises 13 residues. Trimming took off 0 bases at V and 3 bases at J, with 2 bases between the two ends. The CDR3 coding sequence is TGTGCCAGCAGCTTAGCGTACACCGGGGAGCTGTTTTTT. Its protein product is CASSLAYTGELFF.

This clone was observed a few times. The J gene is TRBJ2-5, the V gene TRBV10-3; D unresolved. V shed 6 bases and J shed 1 base, with 9 bases lying between them. The CDR3 covers 13 residues. Germline CDR1 is ENHRY and CDR2 is SYGVKD. CDR3 loop: CAISATAQETQYF. CDR3 nucleotides: TGTGCCATCAGCGCTACCGCCCAAGAGACCCAGTACTTC.

The chain employs TRBV29-1 and TRBJ2-1, with 7 nucleotides matching TRBD2. V lost 4 bases and J lost 9; bases outside the gene matches: 9. This CDR3 is 13 amino acids long. CDR1 is SQVTM and CDR2 is ANQGSEA in the germline V gene. The CDR3 DNA is TGCAGCGTTGGGGCGGGACTACGAGGTGAGCAGTTCTTC. Its protein is CSVGAGLRGEQFF.